The rows below give T cell receptor beta chains drawn from one sample of a study of blood T cell repertoires in COVID-19. Profiled with immunoSEQ multiplex PCR; TCRdb holds only in-frame clones, not every one. The profile shows roughly 100,000 clones, roughly four fifths of them singletons. Sequencing was carried out using peripheral blood. These receptors were collected from a man at least 80 years old with COVID-19, enrolled during active disease. Each CDR3 is given with its conserved first and last residue. A D gene is named only where the DNA matches it firmly. Expanded clones are given a class, and other clones once, few, many or no size at all.

j_call: TRBJ1-1
d_call: NA
cdr3_length: 13
v_call: TRBV2
clone_size: NA
cdr3_nt: TGTGCCAGCAGAGGGCAGGGGCGCACTGAAGCTTTCTTT
cdr3_aa: CASRGQGRTEAFF

j_call: TRBJ2-5
d_call: TRBD2
cdr3_length: 14
v_call: TRBV5-4
clone_size: NA
cdr3_nt: TGTGCCAGCAGCTTCCCAGGGAGGGGAGAGACCCAGTACTTC
cdr3_aa: CASSFPGRGETQYF

j_call: TRBJ1-1
d_call: TRBD1
cdr3_length: 17
v_call: TRBV6-6
clone_size: NA
cdr3_nt: TGTGCCAGCAGTCCAACCCGGACAGGGGGGTTGAACACTGAAGCTTTCTTT
cdr3_aa: CASSPTRTGGLNTEAFF

j_call: TRBJ1-2
d_call: TRBD1
cdr3_length: 16
v_call: TRBV3-1/TRBV3-2
clone_size: NA
cdr3_nt: TGTGCCAGCAGCCAAGATGTCGGACAGGGGGCGAAGGGCTACACCTTC
cdr3_aa: CASSQDVGQGAKGYTF

j_call: TRBJ1-2
d_call: NA
cdr3_length: 15
v_call: TRBV4-3
clone_size: NA
cdr3_nt: TGCGCCAGCAGCCAAGATCGGGCAGGGGTGTTCGGCTACACCTTC
cdr3_aa: CASSQDRAGVFGYTF

j_call: TRBJ1-1
d_call: TRBD1
cdr3_length: 15
v_call: TRBV7-6
clone_size: NA
cdr3_nt: TGTGCCAGCAGCCCGGCCAGGGGGCGGAACACTGAAGCTTTCTTT
cdr3_aa: CASSPARGRNTEAFF

j_call: TRBJ2-1
d_call: NA
cdr3_length: 16
v_call: TRBV19
clone_size: NA
cdr3_nt: TGTGCCAGCAGGAGGGGTGGCGGGTTATCCTACAATGAGCAGTTCTTC
cdr3_aa: CASRRGGGLSYNEQFF

j_call: TRBJ1-1
d_call: NA
cdr3_length: 13
v_call: TRBV29-1
clone_size: few
cdr3_nt: TGCAGCGGCCAGGCCCAGATGAACACTGAAGCTTTCTTT
cdr3_aa: CSGQAQMNTEAFF

j_call: TRBJ1-5
d_call: NA
cdr3_length: 16
v_call: TRBV5-4
clone_size: NA
cdr3_nt: TGTGCCAGCAGCTTGTTCCTCGGGGTCGGTAATCAGCCCCAGCATTTT
cdr3_aa: CASSLFLGVGNQPQHF

j_call: TRBJ2-1
d_call: NA
cdr3_length: 15
v_call: TRBV7-9
clone_size: NA
cdr3_nt: TGTGCCAGCAGCTTAGCGTTGGCTGCGGCGAATGAGCAGTTCTTC
cdr3_aa: CASSLALAAANEQFF

j_call: TRBJ1-4
d_call: NA
cdr3_length: 14
v_call: TRBV27
clone_size: NA
cdr3_nt: TGTGCCAGCAGTTTAACCAAAAACGGGGAAAAACTGTTTTTT
cdr3_aa: CASSLTKNGEKLFF

j_call: TRBJ1-3
d_call: NA
cdr3_length: 17
v_call: TRBV3-1/TRBV3-2
clone_size: NA
cdr3_nt: TGTGCCAGCAGCCCGCCCCTCGGCGGGGGGGACGAAAACACCATATATTTT
cdr3_aa: CASSPPLGGGDENTIYF

j_call: TRBJ1-2
d_call: NA
cdr3_length: 13
v_call: TRBV19
clone_size: NA
cdr3_nt: TGTGCCAGTAAGAACACCCTCAACTATGGCTACACCTTC
cdr3_aa: CASKNTLNYGYTF

j_call: TRBJ1-5
d_call: NA
cdr3_length: 15
v_call: TRBV20-1
clone_size: NA
cdr3_nt: TGCAGTGCTACTGAACAGGTCAGAGGCAATCAGCCCCAGCATTTT
cdr3_aa: CSATEQVRGNQPQHF

j_call: TRBJ2-1
d_call: NA
cdr3_length: 15
v_call: TRBV28
clone_size: NA
cdr3_nt: TGTGCCAGCAGTTTAATCCGCCCACAGGGTCTTGAGCAGTTCTTC
cdr3_aa: CASSLIRPQGLEQFF

j_call: TRBJ2-3
d_call: NA
cdr3_length: 15
v_call: TRBV3-1/TRBV3-2
clone_size: NA
cdr3_nt: TGTGCCAGCAGCCCTCCAGGACAGCAAACAGATACGCAGTATTTT
cdr3_aa: CASSPPGQQTDTQYF

j_call: TRBJ2-2
d_call: NA
cdr3_length: 15
v_call: TRBV5-1
clone_size: NA
cdr3_nt: TGCGCCAGCAGCACGGGAGTGCGCGGCACCGGGGAGCTGTTTTTT
cdr3_aa: CASSTGVRGTGELFF

j_call: TRBJ2-3
d_call: TRBD2
cdr3_length: 16
v_call: TRBV6-6
clone_size: NA
cdr3_nt: TGTGCCAGCAGTTATGGGACTAGCGGGGTTCCAGATACGCAGTATTTT
cdr3_aa: CASSYGTSGVPDTQYF

j_call: TRBJ1-2
d_call: NA
cdr3_length: 13
v_call: TRBV12-3/TRBV12-4
clone_size: once
cdr3_nt: TGTGCCAGCAGCCCTTCTGTCGGGTATGGCTACACCTTC
cdr3_aa: CASSPSVGYGYTF

j_call: TRBJ1-2
d_call: NA
cdr3_length: 12
v_call: TRBV9
clone_size: few
cdr3_nt: TGTGCCAGCAGCCTCGCCGGGGGTGGCTACACCTTC
cdr3_aa: CASSLAGGGYTF

j_call: TRBJ2-5
d_call: NA
cdr3_length: 13
v_call: TRBV11-2
clone_size: once
cdr3_nt: TGTGCCAGCAGAAATCCGTACCAAGAGACCCAGTACTTC
cdr3_aa: CASRNPYQETQYF

j_call: TRBJ2-3
d_call: TRBD2
cdr3_length: 17
v_call: TRBV6-2/TRBV6-3
clone_size: NA
cdr3_nt: TGTGCCAGCAGTTACTCACCAGCGGGGGGTGGCACAGATACGCAGTATTTT
cdr3_aa: CASSYSPAGGGTDTQYF

j_call: TRBJ2-2
d_call: TRBD2
cdr3_length: 16
v_call: TRBV5-1
clone_size: once
cdr3_nt: TGCGCCAGCAGCTTGGCCGAGGGCGGGGGCACCGGGGAGCTGTTTTTT
cdr3_aa: CASSLAEGGGTGELFF

j_call: TRBJ1-4
d_call: NA
cdr3_length: 16
v_call: TRBV19
clone_size: NA
cdr3_nt: TGTGCCAGTAGTATTCGTGGAGGGCAGTTCAATGAAAAACTGTTTTTT
cdr3_aa: CASSIRGGQFNEKLFF

j_call: TRBJ2-7
d_call: NA
cdr3_length: 15
v_call: TRBV4-3
clone_size: NA
cdr3_nt: TGCGCCAGCAGCCTCCAATCGGACAGCTCCTACGAGCAGTACTTC
cdr3_aa: CASSLQSDSSYEQYF

j_call: TRBJ2-7
d_call: TRBD1
cdr3_length: 13
v_call: TRBV7-9
clone_size: NA
cdr3_nt: TGTGCCAGCAGCTCGTCGGGACAGGGCTCTAAGTACTTC
cdr3_aa: CASSSSGQGSKYF

j_call: TRBJ1-2
d_call: TRBD1
cdr3_length: 15
v_call: TRBV5-5
clone_size: NA
cdr3_nt: TGTGCCAGCAGCTTGGCCACAGGGGGTAACTATGGCTACACCTTC
cdr3_aa: CASSLATGGNYGYTF

j_call: TRBJ2-7
d_call: TRBD2
cdr3_length: 14
v_call: TRBV2
clone_size: NA
cdr3_nt: TGTGCCAGCAGGACCGGGACTAGCGGCTACGAGCAGTACTTC
cdr3_aa: CASRTGTSGYEQYF

j_call: TRBJ1-5
d_call: NA
cdr3_length: 13
v_call: TRBV5-1
clone_size: NA
cdr3_nt: TGCGCCAGCAGCGCCTATAGCAATCAGCCCCAGCATTTT
cdr3_aa: CASSAYSNQPQHF

j_call: TRBJ1-1
d_call: NA
cdr3_length: 15
v_call: TRBV28
clone_size: NA
cdr3_nt: TGTGCCAGCAGTGGGGGAGGAGGGAGGGACACTGAAGCTTTCTTT
cdr3_aa: CASSGGGGRDTEAFF

j_call: TRBJ2-5
d_call: TRBD2
cdr3_length: 16
v_call: TRBV9
clone_size: NA
cdr3_nt: TGTGCCAGCAGCGTAGGTCTGGCGGGAGTAGTGGAGACCCAGTACTTC
cdr3_aa: CASSVGLAGVVETQYF

j_call: TRBJ1-5
d_call: NA
cdr3_length: 11
v_call: TRBV6-5
clone_size: NA
cdr3_nt: TGTGCCAGCACCAATGATCAGCCCCAGCATTTT
cdr3_aa: CASTNDQPQHF

j_call: TRBJ1-5
d_call: NA
cdr3_length: 16
v_call: TRBV21-1
clone_size: NA
cdr3_nt: TGTGCCAGCAGCAATCTGGCCAGGGCTCGCGATCAGCCCCAGCATTTT
cdr3_aa: CASSNLARARDQPQHF

j_call: TRBJ2-1
d_call: NA
cdr3_length: 15
v_call: TRBV3-1/TRBV3-2
clone_size: NA
cdr3_nt: TGTGCCAGCAGCCCCCGGGACACCTCCTACAATGAGCAGTTCTTC
cdr3_aa: CASSPRDTSYNEQFF

j_call: TRBJ1-1
d_call: TRBD1
cdr3_length: 13
v_call: TRBV12-3/TRBV12-4
clone_size: NA
cdr3_nt: TGTGCCAGCAGTCGGGACAGCGGGACTGAAGCTTTCTTT
cdr3_aa: CASSRDSGTEAFF

j_call: TRBJ2-1
d_call: TRBD2
cdr3_length: 17
v_call: TRBV24-1
clone_size: once
cdr3_nt: TGTGCCACCAGTGATTCACTTAGCGGGAGAGGGCACAATGAGCAGTTCTTC
cdr3_aa: CATSDSLSGRGHNEQFF

j_call: TRBJ1-6
d_call: NA
cdr3_length: 14
v_call: TRBV6-6
clone_size: NA
cdr3_nt: TGTGCCAGCAGTGGGGGGTGGGGCGATTCACCCCTCCACTTT
cdr3_aa: CASSGGWGDSPLHF

j_call: TRBJ2-7
d_call: NA
cdr3_length: 14
v_call: TRBV5-1
clone_size: NA
cdr3_nt: TGCGCCAGCAGCTCCGGGATTTCACCCCACGAGCAGTACTTC
cdr3_aa: CASSSGISPHEQYF

j_call: TRBJ1-5
d_call: TRBD1
cdr3_length: 16
v_call: TRBV19
clone_size: NA
cdr3_nt: TGTGCCAGTAGTATTGGCAGGGGGATCCCCAATCAGCCCCAGCATTTT
cdr3_aa: CASSIGRGIPNQPQHF

j_call: TRBJ2-3
d_call: TRBD1
cdr3_length: 16
v_call: TRBV18
clone_size: NA
cdr3_nt: TGTGCCAGCTCACCAATTGGACAGGGCTTCAGAGATACGCAGTATTTT
cdr3_aa: CASSPIGQGFRDTQYF

j_call: TRBJ2-1
d_call: TRBD2
cdr3_length: 15
v_call: TRBV4-2
clone_size: NA
cdr3_nt: TGTGCCAGCCATAGCGGGGGTAGCTCCTACAATGAGCAGTTCTTC
cdr3_aa: CASHSGGSSYNEQFF

j_call: TRBJ1-2
d_call: NA
cdr3_length: 14
v_call: TRBV5-1
clone_size: NA
cdr3_nt: TGCGCCAGCAGCTTGGAAGGGGCCGTCTATGGCTACACCTTC
cdr3_aa: CASSLEGAVYGYTF

j_call: TRBJ1-1
d_call: TRBD1
cdr3_length: 14
v_call: TRBV19
clone_size: NA
cdr3_nt: TGTGCCAGTAGTGGTAGACAGGGCGCCACTGAAGCTTTCTTT
cdr3_aa: CASSGRQGATEAFF

j_call: TRBJ2-3
d_call: NA
cdr3_length: 16
v_call: TRBV5-6
clone_size: NA
cdr3_nt: TGTGCCAGCAGCTTGGAAGGAGGGGGCCAGCAAGATACGCAGTATTTT
cdr3_aa: CASSLEGGGQQDTQYF

j_call: TRBJ1-1
d_call: TRBD1
cdr3_length: 15
v_call: TRBV9
clone_size: NA
cdr3_nt: TGTGCCAGCAGCGTAACGGGACAGGGAGGGGCCGAAGCTTTCTTT
cdr3_aa: CASSVTGQGGAEAFF

j_call: TRBJ2-1
d_call: TRBD2
cdr3_length: 15
v_call: TRBV7-3
clone_size: NA
cdr3_nt: TGTGCCAGCAGCTTAGCGGGAGGGCCCTACAATGAGCAGTTCTTC
cdr3_aa: CASSLAGGPYNEQFF

j_call: TRBJ1-1
d_call: NA
cdr3_length: 17
v_call: TRBV13
clone_size: few
cdr3_nt: TGTGCCAGCAGCTTAGGCCTGAGTCGCAGGGTGAACACTGAAGCTTTCTTT
cdr3_aa: CASSLGLSRRVNTEAFF

j_call: TRBJ1-4
d_call: NA
cdr3_length: 17
v_call: TRBV28
clone_size: NA
cdr3_nt: TGTGCCAGCAGTCCCCGCGGGGTACCCGTACTAAATGAAAAACTGTTTTTT
cdr3_aa: CASSPRGVPVLNEKLFF

j_call: TRBJ1-4
d_call: TRBD1
cdr3_length: 14
v_call: TRBV5-4
clone_size: NA
cdr3_nt: TGTGCCAGCAGCCCCCGGACAGGGTCTGAAAAACTGTTTTTT
cdr3_aa: CASSPRTGSEKLFF

j_call: TRBJ2-5
d_call: NA
cdr3_length: 11
v_call: TRBV12-3/TRBV12-4
clone_size: NA
cdr3_nt: TGTGCCAGCAGTCCCCGGGAGACCCAGTACTTC
cdr3_aa: CASSPRETQYF

j_call: TRBJ2-5
d_call: TRBD1
cdr3_length: 14
v_call: TRBV10-3
clone_size: few
cdr3_nt: TGTGCCATCAGTGGGGGACAGGGCCAAGAGACCCAGTACTTC
cdr3_aa: CAISGGQGQETQYF

j_call: TRBJ2-1
d_call: TRBD1
cdr3_length: 16
v_call: TRBV27
clone_size: once
cdr3_nt: TGTGCCAGCAGGGACAGACCGACAGGGTACTCCAATGAGCAGTTCTTC
cdr3_aa: CASRDRPTGYSNEQFF

j_call: TRBJ2-6
d_call: NA
cdr3_length: 17
v_call: TRBV5-5
clone_size: once
cdr3_nt: TGTGCCAGCAGGGTAGGGGGGGGGCCTACCGGGGCCAACGTCCTGACTTTC
cdr3_aa: CASRVGGGPTGANVLTF

j_call: TRBJ2-6
d_call: TRBD1
cdr3_length: 20
v_call: TRBV4-2
clone_size: NA
cdr3_nt: TGTGCCAGCAGCCAAGCTCGAGGGACAGGGACTCTCTCTGGGGCCAACGTCCTGACTTTC
cdr3_aa: CASSQARGTGTLSGANVLTF

j_call: TRBJ2-4
d_call: TRBD1
cdr3_length: 16
v_call: TRBV5-1
clone_size: NA
cdr3_nt: TGCGCCAGCAGCTTGCCAGGGGGCTCAGCCAAAAACATTCAGTACTTC
cdr3_aa: CASSLPGGSAKNIQYF

j_call: TRBJ2-5
d_call: NA
cdr3_length: 14
v_call: TRBV5-1
clone_size: NA
cdr3_nt: TGCGCCAGCAGCGGATCGGGGTCCCAAGAGACTCAGTACTTC
cdr3_aa: CASSGSGSQETQYF

j_call: TRBJ1-2
d_call: NA
cdr3_length: 13
v_call: TRBV1
clone_size: NA
cdr3_nt: TGCACCAGCAGCCAAGATCTTCCCTATGGCTACACCTTC
cdr3_aa: CTSSQDLPYGYTF